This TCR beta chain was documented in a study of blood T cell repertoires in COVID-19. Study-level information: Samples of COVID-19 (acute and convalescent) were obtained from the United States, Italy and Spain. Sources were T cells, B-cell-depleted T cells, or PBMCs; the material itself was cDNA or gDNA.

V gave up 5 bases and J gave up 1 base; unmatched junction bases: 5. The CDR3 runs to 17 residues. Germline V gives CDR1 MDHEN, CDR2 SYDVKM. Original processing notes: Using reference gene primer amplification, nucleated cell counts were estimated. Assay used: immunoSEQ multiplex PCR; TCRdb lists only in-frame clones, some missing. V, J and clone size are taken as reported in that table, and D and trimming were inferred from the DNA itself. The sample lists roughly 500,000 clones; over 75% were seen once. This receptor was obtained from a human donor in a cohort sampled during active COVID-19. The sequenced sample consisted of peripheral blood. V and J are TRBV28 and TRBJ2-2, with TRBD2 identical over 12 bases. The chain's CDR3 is CASSLPGLAGNTGELFF. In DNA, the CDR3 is TGTGCCAGCAGTCTTCCGGGACTAGCGGGGAACACCGGGGAGCTGTTTTTT.